This T cell receptor (beta chain) was identified in a study of blood T cell repertoires in COVID-19. About the research overall: The analysed material was cDNA or gDNA that came from T cells, B-cell-depleted T cells, or PBMCs.

Original methodology: Reference gene primer amplification in the assay estimated nucleated cell counts. TCRdb keeps only in-frame clones here, not all; method: immunoSEQ multiplex PCR. That table furnishes V, J and clone size, whereas the DNA furnished D and trimming. The table records around 200,000 clones, about 83% of them present only once. This clone was counted only a few times. Participant ages covered about 18 to 100 years across 20 to 30 US areas. Trimming left V 2 bases short and J 3 bases short, with 14 bases between. Germline values: CDR1 MGHRA, CDR2 YSYEKL. This CDR3 contains 17 residues. Material: PBMCs or T cells enriched from blood (not recorded which). The TCR comes from a man aged 35-49 years with acute COVID-19. The gene calls are TRBV4-1 and TRBJ1-6, with D unresolved. The CDR3 here is CASSQIRNPYYNSPLHF. As DNA, the CDR3 is TGCGCCAGCAGCCAAATCCGCAACCCCTACTATAATTCACCCCTCCACTTT.